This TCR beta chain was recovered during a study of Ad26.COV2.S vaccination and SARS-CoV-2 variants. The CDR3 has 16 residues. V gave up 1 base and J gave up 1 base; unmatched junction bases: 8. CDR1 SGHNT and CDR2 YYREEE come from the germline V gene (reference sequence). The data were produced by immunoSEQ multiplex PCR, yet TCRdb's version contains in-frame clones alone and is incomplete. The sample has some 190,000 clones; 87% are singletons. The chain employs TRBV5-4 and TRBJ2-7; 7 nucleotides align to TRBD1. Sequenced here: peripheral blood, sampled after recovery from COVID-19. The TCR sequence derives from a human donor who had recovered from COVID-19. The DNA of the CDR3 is TGTGCCAGCAGCTTGTACGAGGGGGCAGTGTCCTACGAGCAGTACTTC. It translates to CASSLYEGAVSYEQYF.